The present entry profiles one TCR beta chain with its context. The antigen remains unidentified. This entry comes from a study of OX40 agonist ivuxolimab in advanced cancers. About the study: Recorded diagnoses for dose-escalation patients were hepatocellular carcinoma, melanoma, renal cell or head and neck cancer. Study-wide findings and caveats: With doses of 0.1-3.0 mg/kg, partial responders showed among the lowest clonal expansion.

TCRdb's table, derived via immunoSEQ multiplex PCR, lists solely in-frame clones and lacks some. Altogether 100,000 or so clones are present, about nine tenths being singletons, with the ten largest covering approximately 0.3%. Trimming pared 0 bases from V and 6 bases from J, leaving 12 bases between. The CDR3 is 14 amino acids. Germline-derived CDR1 and CDR2 are MNHEY and SVGAGI. The J gene is TRBJ2-7, the V gene TRBV6-5, with D perhaps TRBD1 or TRBD2 (8 bases each). The TCR comes from an adult with an advanced solid tumor such as melanoma, head and neck, liver or kidney cancer. The sample in question was CD4+ or CD8+ T cells sorted from blood, obtained in a trial of the OX40 agonist ivuxolimab. The CDR3 bases are TGTGCCAGCAGTTACTCTAGCGGGACAGGCGAGCAGTACTTC. As protein: CASSYSSGTGEQYF.